A single T cell receptor beta chain is shown here with its context. Its specificity is not known. This sample stems from a study of T cell repertoires in cytomegalovirus infection. Study-wide background: The authors used CMV epitopes that were HLA-C-restricted (recently identified) and HLA-B-restricted (well studied). Public TCR beta signature analysis indicated the presence of both CMV infection and matching HLA type.

One entry per CDR3 protein results from TCRdb running MiXCR on the reads. The table lists a few hundred thousand distinct CDR3 sequences, approximately 40% of them singletons. The ends were cut back, 0 bases at V and 2 bases at J, with 11 bases in the middle. CDR1 is MNHNS and CDR2 is SASEGT in the germline V gene. There are 15 residues in the CDR3. The V and J genes are TRBV6-1 and TRBJ2-7; D not certain. The sequence was obtained from a human donor in good health (CMV status not recorded). Some clones in this sample may be carry-over from other donors' samples. The input for sequencing was cultured PBMCs, taken from culture after CMV antigen stimulation. The CDR3 DNA reads TGTGCCAGCAGTGAAGCGGGTGCTAGTACCTACGAGCAGTACTTC. The encoded protein is CASSEAGASTYEQYF.